The rows below give T cell receptor beta chains drawn from one sample of a study of T cell responses to AZD1222 COVID-19 vaccine. Profiling relied on immunoSEQ multiplex PCR, and the TCRdb table lists in-frame clones only, not all of them. The sample yields about 160,000 clones, approximately 90% seen once. Sequencing was performed on peripheral blood, taken on day 0 of AZD1222 vaccination. These receptors were obtained from an adult in good health. CDR3s leave out the opening cysteine and the closing phenylalanine or tryptophan. The size of a clone is reported for some rows only, either as once, few or many, or as a class for expanded clones.

v_gene	abundance	j_gene	CDR3aa
TRBV4-2	NA	TRBJ1-6	ASSQELGARSPLH
TRBV2	NA	TRBJ1-6	ASSPGTGDSPLH
TRBV7-2	few	TRBJ1-2	ASSWVPGIRYT
TRBV18	once	TRBJ2-2	ASSPRGGMDTGELF
TRBV13	NA	TRBJ1-6	ASSLGDRNNSPLH
TRBV30	NA	TRBJ2-7	AWSVVIYEQY
TRBV28	NA	TRBJ1-5	ASSRPRQGYQPQH
TRBV27	NA	TRBJ2-3	ASCVLATSTDTQY
TRBV9	NA	TRBJ2-5	ASSVGAGGAETQY
TRBV2	NA	TRBJ1-1	ASRENKQGSNTEAF
TRBV29-1	NA	TRBJ2-1	SVSSRANEQF
TRBV30	NA	TRBJ1-2	AWSDWGGYGYT
TRBV7-9	NA	TRBJ2-2	ASSRDNTGELF
TRBV5-6	few	TRBJ2-7	ASSLGGAGRTYEQY
TRBV4-2	NA	TRBJ1-1	ASSQVPGTGNTEAF